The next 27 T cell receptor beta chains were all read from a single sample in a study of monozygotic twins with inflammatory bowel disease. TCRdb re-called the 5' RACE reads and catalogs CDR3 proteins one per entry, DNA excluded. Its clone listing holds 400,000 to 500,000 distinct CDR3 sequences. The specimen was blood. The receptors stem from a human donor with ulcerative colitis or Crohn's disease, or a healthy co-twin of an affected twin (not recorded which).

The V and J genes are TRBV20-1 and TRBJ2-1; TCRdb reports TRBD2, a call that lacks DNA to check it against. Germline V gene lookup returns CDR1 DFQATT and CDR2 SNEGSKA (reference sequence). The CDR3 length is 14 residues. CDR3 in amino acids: CSASNSGRAGEQFF.

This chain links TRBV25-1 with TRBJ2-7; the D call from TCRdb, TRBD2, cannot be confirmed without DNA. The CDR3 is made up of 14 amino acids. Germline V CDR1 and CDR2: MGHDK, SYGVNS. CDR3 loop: CASSEPSNRDEQYF.

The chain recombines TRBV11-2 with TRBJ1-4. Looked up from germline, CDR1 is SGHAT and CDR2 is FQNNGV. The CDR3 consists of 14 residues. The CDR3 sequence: CASSLVLGNEKLFF.

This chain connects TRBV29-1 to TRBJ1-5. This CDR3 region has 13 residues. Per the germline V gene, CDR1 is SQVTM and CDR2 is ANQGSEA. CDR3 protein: CSVGQGPRQPQHF.

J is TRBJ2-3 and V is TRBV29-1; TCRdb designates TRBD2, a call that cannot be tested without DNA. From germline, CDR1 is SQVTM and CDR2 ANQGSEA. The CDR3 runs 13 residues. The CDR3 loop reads CSVERDGGRTQYF.

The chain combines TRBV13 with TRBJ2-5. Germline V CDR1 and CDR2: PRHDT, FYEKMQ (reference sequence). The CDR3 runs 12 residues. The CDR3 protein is CASSRPRETQYF. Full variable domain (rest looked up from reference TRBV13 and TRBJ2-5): AAGVIQSPRHLIKEKRETATLKCYPIPRHDTVYWYQQGPGQDPQFLISFYEKMQSDKGSIPDRFSAQQFSDYHSELNMSSLELGDSALYFCASSRPRETQYFGPGTRLLVL.

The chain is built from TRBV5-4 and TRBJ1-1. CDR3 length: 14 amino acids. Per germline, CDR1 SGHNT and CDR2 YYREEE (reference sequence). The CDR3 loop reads CASSVVHDNTEAFF.

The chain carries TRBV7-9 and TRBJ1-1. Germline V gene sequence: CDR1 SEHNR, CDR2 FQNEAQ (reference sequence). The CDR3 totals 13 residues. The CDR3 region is CASSTDTNTEAFF.

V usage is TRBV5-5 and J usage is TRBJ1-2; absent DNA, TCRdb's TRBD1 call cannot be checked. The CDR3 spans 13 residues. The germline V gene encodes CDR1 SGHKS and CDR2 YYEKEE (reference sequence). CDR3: CASSLWGAYGYTF. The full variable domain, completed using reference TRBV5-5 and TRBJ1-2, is DAGVTQSPTHLIKTRGQQVTLRCSPISGHKSVSWYQQVLGQGPQFIFQYYEKEERGRGNFPDRFSARQFPNYSSELNVNALLLGDSALYLCASSLWGAYGYTFGSGTRLTVV.

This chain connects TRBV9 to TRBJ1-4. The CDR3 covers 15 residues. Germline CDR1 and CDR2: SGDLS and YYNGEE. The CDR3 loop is CASSATGTAHEKLFF.

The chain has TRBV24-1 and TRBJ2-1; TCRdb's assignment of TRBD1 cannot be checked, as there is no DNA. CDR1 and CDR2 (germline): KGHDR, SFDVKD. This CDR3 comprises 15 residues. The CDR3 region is CATSDASRSHNEQFF.

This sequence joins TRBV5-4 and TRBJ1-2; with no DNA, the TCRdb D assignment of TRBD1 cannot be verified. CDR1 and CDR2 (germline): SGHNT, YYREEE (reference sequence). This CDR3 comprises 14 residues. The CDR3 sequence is CASSPDRGRLGYTF.

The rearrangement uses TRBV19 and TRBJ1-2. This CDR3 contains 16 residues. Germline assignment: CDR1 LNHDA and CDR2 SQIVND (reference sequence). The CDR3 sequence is CASSIGKDRRNYGYTF.

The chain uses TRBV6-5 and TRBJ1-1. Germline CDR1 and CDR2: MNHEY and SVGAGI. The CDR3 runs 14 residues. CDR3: CASSYEAGNTEAFF.

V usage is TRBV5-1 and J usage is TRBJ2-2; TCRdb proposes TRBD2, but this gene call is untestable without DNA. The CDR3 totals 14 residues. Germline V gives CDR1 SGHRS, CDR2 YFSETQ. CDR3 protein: CASKEDSNTGELFF.

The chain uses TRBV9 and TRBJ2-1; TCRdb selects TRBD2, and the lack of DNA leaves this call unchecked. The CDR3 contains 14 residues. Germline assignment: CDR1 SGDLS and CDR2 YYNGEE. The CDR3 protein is CASSVAGGPGEQFF.

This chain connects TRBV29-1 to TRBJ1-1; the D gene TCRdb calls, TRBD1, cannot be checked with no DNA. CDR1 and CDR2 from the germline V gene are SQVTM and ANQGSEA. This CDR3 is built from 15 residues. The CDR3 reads CSVDRGREADTEAFF.

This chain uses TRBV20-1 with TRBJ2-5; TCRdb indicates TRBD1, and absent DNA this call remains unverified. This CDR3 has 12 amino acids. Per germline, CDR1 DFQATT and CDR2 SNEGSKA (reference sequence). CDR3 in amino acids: CSATPGSETQYF.

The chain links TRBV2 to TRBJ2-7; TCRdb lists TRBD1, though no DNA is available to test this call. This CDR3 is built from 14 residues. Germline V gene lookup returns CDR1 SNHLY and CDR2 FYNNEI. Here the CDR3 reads CASRATGGGYEQYF.

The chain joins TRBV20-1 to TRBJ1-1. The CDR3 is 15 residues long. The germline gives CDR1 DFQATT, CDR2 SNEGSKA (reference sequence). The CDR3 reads CSARDDVGPTSEAFF.

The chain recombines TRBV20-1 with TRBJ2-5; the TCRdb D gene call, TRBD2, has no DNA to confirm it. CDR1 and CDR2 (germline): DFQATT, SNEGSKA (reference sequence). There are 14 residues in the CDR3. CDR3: CSARTSGSQETQYF.

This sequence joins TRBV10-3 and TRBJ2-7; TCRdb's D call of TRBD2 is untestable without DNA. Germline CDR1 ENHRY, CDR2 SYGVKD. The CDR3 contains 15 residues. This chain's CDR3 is CAISLNSGKGREQYF.

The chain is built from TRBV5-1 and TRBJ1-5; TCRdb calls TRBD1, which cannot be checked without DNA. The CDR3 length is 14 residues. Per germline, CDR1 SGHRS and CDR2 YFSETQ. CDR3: CASSYGQGEQPQHF.

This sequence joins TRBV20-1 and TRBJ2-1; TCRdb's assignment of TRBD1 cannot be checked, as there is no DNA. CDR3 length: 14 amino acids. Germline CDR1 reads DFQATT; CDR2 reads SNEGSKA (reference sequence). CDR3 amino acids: CSAQGGVSYNEQFF.

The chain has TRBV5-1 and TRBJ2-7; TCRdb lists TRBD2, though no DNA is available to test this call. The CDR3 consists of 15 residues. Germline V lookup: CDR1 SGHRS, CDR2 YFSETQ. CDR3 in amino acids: CASRAGSSGIYEQYF.

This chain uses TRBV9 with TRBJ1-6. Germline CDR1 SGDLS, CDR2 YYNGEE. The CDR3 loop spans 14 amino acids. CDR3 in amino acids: CASSEAGSYSPLHF.

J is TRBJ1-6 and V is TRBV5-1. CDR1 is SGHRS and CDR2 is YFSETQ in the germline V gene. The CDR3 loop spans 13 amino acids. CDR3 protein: CASSADHNSPLHF. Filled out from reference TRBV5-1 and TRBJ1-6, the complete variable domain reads KAGVTQTPRYLIKTRGQQVTLSCSPISGHRSVSWYQQTPGQGLQFLFEYFSETQRNKGNFPGRFSGRQFSNSRSEMNVSTLELGDSALYLCASSADHNSPLHFGNGTRLTVT.